These T cell receptor beta chains were read from a single sample in a study of blood T cell repertoires in COVID-19. Profiling relied on immunoSEQ multiplex PCR, and the TCRdb table lists in-frame clones only, not all of them. The table lists approximately 280,000 clones, around 80% of them singletons. The sequencing input was PBMCs or T cells enriched from blood (not recorded which). The receptors come from a middle-aged man who had been exposed to COVID-19. Both conserved end residues are part of each CDR3. The order of the fields is V gene, J gene, D gene, clone size, CDR3 protein, CDR3 DNA. The D gene is left open where the match is weak. Only some rows state a clone size, as once, few, many or a class for expanded clones.

v_gene: TRBV5-4; j_gene: TRBJ1-4; d_gene: NA; abundance: few; CDR3aa: CASSLGPDSLNEKLFF; CDR3nt: TGTGCCAGCAGCTTGGGCCCGGACAGCTTGAATGAAAAACTGTTTTTT
v_gene: TRBV24-1; j_gene: TRBJ1-1; d_gene: TRBD1; abundance: once; CDR3aa: CATSDRQGKQTEAFF; CDR3nt: TGTGCCACCAGTGACCGACAGGGGAAACAGACTGAAGCTTTCTTT
v_gene: TRBV19; j_gene: TRBJ2-3; d_gene: NA; abundance: NA; CDR3aa: CASSIADTQYF; CDR3nt: TGTGCCAGTAGTATCGCAGATACGCAGTATTTT
v_gene: TRBV12-3/TRBV12-4; j_gene: TRBJ1-5; d_gene: NA; abundance: NA; CDR3aa: CASSLTGNQPQHF; CDR3nt: TGTGCCAGCAGTTTAACGGGGAATCAGCCCCAGCATTTT
v_gene: TRBV4-2; j_gene: TRBJ1-1; d_gene: NA; abundance: once; CDR3aa: CASSLNFPGSEAFF; CDR3nt: TGTGCCAGCAGCCTGAATTTTCCCGGGTCTGAAGCTTTCTTT
v_gene: TRBV30; j_gene: TRBJ2-3; d_gene: TRBD2; abundance: NA; CDR3aa: CACSSLLAGAEGDTQYF; CDR3nt: TGTGCCTGTTCCTCCCTCCTAGCGGGTGCTGAGGGAGATACGCAGTATTTT
v_gene: TRBV30; j_gene: TRBJ2-5; d_gene: NA; abundance: few; CDR3aa: CAWSVLETQYF; CDR3nt: TGTGCCTGGAGTGTACTAGAGACCCAGTACTTC
v_gene: TRBV18; j_gene: TRBJ1-3; d_gene: NA; abundance: NA; CDR3aa: CASSPGPDYGNTIYF; CDR3nt: TGTGCCAGCTCCCCCGGTCCTGACTATGGAAACACCATATATTTT
v_gene: TRBV11-3; j_gene: TRBJ2-1; d_gene: TRBD2; abundance: NA; CDR3aa: CASSQGAGGPVEQFF; CDR3nt: TGTGCCAGCAGCCAAGGAGCGGGAGGGCCTGTTGAGCAGTTCTTC
v_gene: TRBV5-1; j_gene: TRBJ1-4; d_gene: TRBD1; abundance: NA; CDR3aa: CASTDPGQLNEKLFF; CDR3nt: TGCGCCAGCACAGACCCGGGACAGCTTAATGAAAAACTGTTTTTT
v_gene: TRBV4-1; j_gene: TRBJ1-1; d_gene: NA; abundance: few; CDR3aa: CASSKGADTEAFF; CDR3nt: TGCGCCAGCAGTAAAGGGGCAGACACTGAAGCTTTCTTT
v_gene: TRBV5-6; j_gene: TRBJ1-4; d_gene: NA; abundance: NA; CDR3aa: CASSRRLKQGTNEKLFF; CDR3nt: TGTGCCAGCAGCAGAAGACTCAAACAGGGTACTAATGAAAAACTGTTTTTT
v_gene: TRBV4-1; j_gene: TRBJ1-2; d_gene: TRBD1; abundance: NA; CDR3aa: CASSQVRGDYGYTF; CDR3nt: TGCGCCAGCAGCCAAGTCAGGGGGGACTATGGCTACACCTTC
v_gene: TRBV3-1/TRBV3-2; j_gene: TRBJ1-6; d_gene: TRBD1; abundance: NA; CDR3aa: CASSHSRQGGNSPLHF; CDR3nt: TGTGCCAGCAGCCATTCGCGACAGGGGGGGAATTCACCCCTCCACTTT
v_gene: TRBV7-9; j_gene: TRBJ1-6; d_gene: NA; abundance: NA; CDR3aa: CASSLQTNSPLHF; CDR3nt: TGTGCCAGCAGCTTGCAGACAAATTCACCCCTCCACTTT
v_gene: TRBV4-2; j_gene: TRBJ2-1; d_gene: NA; abundance: NA; CDR3aa: CASSQDLWEAVRFF; CDR3nt: TGTGCCAGCAGCCAAGATTTGTGGGAGGCCGTGAGGTTCTTC
v_gene: TRBV24-1; j_gene: TRBJ2-1; d_gene: TRBD2; abundance: NA; CDR3aa: CATSDQGTSGRVGDEQFF; CDR3nt: TGTGCCACCAGTGACCAAGGGACTAGCGGGAGGGTAGGGGATGAGCAGTTCTTC
v_gene: TRBV5-8; j_gene: TRBJ1-1; d_gene: NA; abundance: NA; CDR3aa: CASSTEGAALNTEAFF; CDR3nt: TGTGCCAGCAGCACGGAAGGGGCAGCCTTGAACACTGAAGCTTTCTTT
v_gene: TRBV7-9; j_gene: TRBJ2-7; d_gene: TRBD2; abundance: NA; CDR3aa: CAIPTSGTLGEQYF; CDR3nt: TGTGCCATACCGACTAGCGGGACCCTGGGGGAGCAGTACTTC
v_gene: TRBV27; j_gene: TRBJ1-4; d_gene: NA; abundance: NA; CDR3aa: CASSGGATNEKLFF; CDR3nt: TGTGCCAGCAGCGGGGGTGCAACTAATGAAAAACTGTTTTTT
v_gene: TRBV28; j_gene: TRBJ2-7; d_gene: NA; abundance: NA; CDR3aa: CASSAVSYEQYF; CDR3nt: TGTGCCAGCAGCGCAGTTTCCTACGAGCAGTACTTC
v_gene: TRBV18; j_gene: TRBJ1-1; d_gene: NA; abundance: NA; CDR3aa: CASSPQQREAFF; CDR3nt: TGTGCCAGCTCACCACAACAGAGAGAAGCTTTCTTT
v_gene: TRBV29-1; j_gene: TRBJ1-1; d_gene: NA; abundance: NA; CDR3aa: CSVDRGGQTEAFF; CDR3nt: TGCAGCGTTGATAGGGGAGGACAAACTGAAGCTTTCTTT